In its sample, the clone carrying this T cell receptor (beta chain) was seen once. The antigen remains undetermined. V was trimmed by 3 bases and J by 4 bases, leaving 6 bases between them. CDR3 length: 12 residues. In germline, CDR1 is SGHVS, CDR2 FQNEAQ. Assay used: immunoSEQ multiplex PCR; TCRdb lists only in-frame clones, some missing. The sample carries approximately 21,000 clones, 85% recorded once. The data were obtained in a study of lymphopenia after photon versus proton radiotherapy. Notes on the study in general: Photon-treated patients lost naive T cells and TCR diversity; proton-treated stayed stable.

This sample comprised peripheral blood, obtained from a patient treated with photon-based radiotherapy. V gene TRBV7-8 combines with J gene TRBJ2-5; D not certain. This TCR was sampled from a man aged 55 to 70 with pancreatic cancer. Here the CDR3 reads CASSFLAETQYF. CDR3 bases: TGTGCCAGCAGCTTCTTGGCAGAGACCCAGTACTTC.